These 7 T cell receptor beta chains originate from one sample sequenced in a study of cytomegalovirus exposure and HLA in healthy donors (dated by TCRdb to about 2017). The library was produced with the immunoSEQ multiplex PCR assay. The multiplex PCR relied on a mix of 60 forward primers for TCR Vbeta segments and 13 reverse primers for TCR Jbeta segments. TCRdb mirrors the immuneACCESS table, restricted to in-frame sequences. Some clones are absent from its copies; in checked studies, under half trace to an unresolved V gene, and the reason for the others is unknown. Present in this sample are about 160,000 clones, 75% of which were seen just once. The leading ten clones occupy 2.5% to 3% of the sample. Material: PBMCs. The source of these receptors is a woman in her fifties or sixties in good health and CMV-seropositive.

The chain joins TRBV11-2 to TRBJ2-1; 10 positions match TRBD1. Per the germline V gene, CDR1 is SGHAT and CDR2 is FQNNGV. V was clipped by 1 base and J by 2 bases; unmatched bases: 2. There are 16 residues in the CDR3. CDR3 amino acids: CASSLGQGAPYNEQFF. The CDR3 region has the DNA TGTGCCAGCAGCTTAGGACAGGGGGCCCCCTACAATGAGCAGTTCTTC.

The chain recombines TRBV7-8 with TRBJ2-3; 10 bases align to TRBD2. The CDR3 consists of 18 residues. Germline V gene data show CDR1 as SGHVS and CDR2 as FQNEAQ. Germline trimming cut 5 bases from V and 0 bases from J; bases unmatched to any gene: 11. This CDR3 is CASSRRLSGGASTDTQYF. The CDR3 DNA reads as TGTGCCAGCAGCAGACGTCTAAGCGGGGGGGCGAGCACAGATACGCAGTATTTT.

The gene calls are TRBV9 and TRBJ1-4; maybe TRBD1 (5 bases). V lost 0 bases to trimming and J lost 0 bases, with 12 bases between them. Germline assignment: CDR1 SGDLS and CDR2 YYNGEE. The CDR3 loop spans 17 amino acids. The CDR3, as DNA: TGTGCCAGCAGCGTAGACGGGGGGATAGCAACTAATGAAAAACTGTTTTTT. Amino acids: CASSVDGGIATNEKLFF.

The V call is TRBV10-2, the J call TRBJ2-7, with D possibly being TRBD1 (6 bases). Germline CDR1 WSHSY, CDR2 SAAADI. V was trimmed by 6 bases and J by 2 bases, leaving 20 bases between them. CDR3 length: 16 amino acids. This chain's CDR3 is CASRSGGTGLAYEQYF. CDR3 in DNA: TGCGCCAGCAGGTCTGGGGGTACAGGGCTGGCCTACGAGCAGTACTTC.

V and J are TRBV7-9 and TRBJ2-7; D not resolved. The V and J ends lost 10 bases and 4 bases respectively, with 8 bases between them. Germline V lookup: CDR1 SEHNR, CDR2 FQNEAQ (reference sequence). CDR3 length: 10 amino acids. CDR3 protein: CATLPYEQYF. The CDR3 DNA reads as TGTGCCACCCTTCCTTACGAGCAGTACTTC.

The chain employs TRBV10-2 and TRBJ2-1, with D uncertain. The CDR3 is 15 residues long. V lost 5 bases and J lost 0, with 11 bases in between. Germline V gene data show CDR1 as WSHSY and CDR2 as SAAADI. CDR3 sequence: CASSPYASSYNEQFF. DNA for the CDR3: TGCGCCAGCAGTCCCTATGCGAGCTCCTACAATGAGCAGTTCTTC.

The chain combines TRBV18 with TRBJ2-7; D is unresolved. The germline V gene has CDR1 KGHSH and CDR2 LQKENI. The CDR3 is made up of 14 amino acids. V was clipped by 2 bases and J by 6 bases, with 14 bases between them. The CDR3 nucleotides are TGTGCCAGCTCACCAGTATCCGGGTTTGGCGAGCAGTACTTC. It yields the protein CASSPVSGFGEQYF.